This entry lists 29 T cell receptor beta chains sequenced from one sample in a study of cytomegalovirus exposure and HLA in healthy donors. Only in-frame clones appear in the TCRdb table, and some are missing; sequencing was by immunoSEQ multiplex PCR. The repertoire holds 250,000 or so clones, with approximately 87% as singletons. Input material: PBMCs. The receptors were sampled from a young man in good health and CMV-seronegative.

The chain combines TRBV29-1 with TRBJ1-2; D might be TRBD1 (5 bases). V was clipped by 0 bases and J by 3 bases, with 14 bases between them. The germline V gene has CDR1 SQVTM and CDR2 ANQGSEA. The length of the CDR3 is 15 residues. The CDR3 sequence is CSVEDPGGGYYGYTF. For the CDR3, the DNA is TGCAGCGTTGAAGATCCCGGGGGGGGTTACTATGGCTACACCTTC.

The V call is TRBV4-1, the J call TRBJ1-5; D is unresolved. V dropped 0 bases and J dropped 6 bases, with 12 bases sitting between them. This CDR3 is 15 amino acids long. Per germline, CDR1 MGHRA and CDR2 YSYEKL. CDR3 loop: CASSQDGGLSQPQHF. CDR3 sequence (DNA): TGCGCCAGCAGCCAAGATGGAGGGTTGAGTCAGCCCCAGCATTTT.

The chain combines TRBV6-5 with TRBJ1-2, with D possibly matching TRBD1 (6 bases). V was shortened by 6 bases and J by 2 bases, with 10 bases between the two germline ends. The CDR3 length is 13 residues. CDR1 and CDR2 from the germline V gene are MNHEY and SVGAGI. The CDR3 region is CASSRQENYGYTF. For the CDR3, the DNA is TGTGCCAGCAGCAGACAGGAAAACTATGGCTACACCTTC.

The rearrangement links TRBV11-2 to TRBJ2-1; 8 bases match TRBD2. Germline V lookup: CDR1 SGHAT, CDR2 FQNNGV. Unmatched junction bases numbered 4, after V lost 0 bases and J lost 9 bases. CDR3 length: 14 amino acids. The CDR3 nucleotides read TGTGCCAGCAGCTTAGAAGCGGGGGTCGGTGAGCAGTTCTTC. Encoded protein: CASSLEAGVGEQFF.

This chain joins TRBV5-6 and TRBJ2-7, with 7 bases aligning to TRBD2. The CDR3 runs to 14 residues. Germline V lookup: CDR1 SGHDT, CDR2 YYEEEE. Trimming cost V 3 bases and J 2 bases; bases outside gene matches: 5. The CDR3 spells CASSSSGTPYEQYF. As DNA, the CDR3 is TGTGCCAGCAGCTCGAGCGGGACCCCCTACGAGCAGTACTTC.

The V call is TRBV2, the J call TRBJ2-7; 9 positions agree with TRBD2. Trimming took 7 bases from V and 7 from J; bases not matched to a gene: 11. CDR1 and CDR2 from the germline V gene are SNHLY and FYNNEI. This CDR3 spans 14 amino acids. CDR3 amino acids: CASNLGGRAGEQYF. The CDR3 bases are TGTGCCAGCAACCTTGGCGGGAGGGCCGGGGAGCAGTACTTC.

Only a few counts were recorded for this clone. The chain employs TRBV9 and TRBJ1-6; 7 bases line up with TRBD1. This CDR3 is 18 amino acids long. Per the germline V gene, CDR1 is SGDLS and CDR2 is YYNGEE. V lost 0 bases, J lost 8 bases, and 14 bases stayed unmatched. The CDR3 is CASSVADPIRDRYSPLHF. The DNA for the CDR3 is TGTGCCAGCAGCGTAGCGGACCCGATTCGGGACAGATATTCACCCCTCCACTTT.

The chain joins TRBV6-5 to TRBJ2-3; 9 positions match TRBD2. This CDR3 region has 13 residues. V trimming: 6 bases; J trimming: 7 bases; junction bases outside the gene matches: 5. Germline V gene sequence: CDR1 MNHEY, CDR2 SVGAGI. CDR3 protein: CASSDGTSNTQYF. The CDR3 nucleotides read TGTGCCAGCAGCGACGGGACTAGCAATACGCAGTATTTT.

In this sample, this clone turned up once. The rearrangement uses TRBV5-4 and TRBJ2-1; 11 bases agree with TRBD2. This CDR3 spans 15 amino acids. The V segment lost 2 bases and the J segment 9 bases; nucleotides outside the gene matches: 7. Germline V gene lookup returns CDR1 SGHNT and CDR2 YYREEE (reference sequence). CDR3 protein: CASSFSGRASGEQFF. The CDR3 coding sequence is TGTGCCAGCAGCTTTAGCGGGAGGGCCAGTGGTGAGCAGTTCTTC.

The chain joins TRBV5-6 to TRBJ2-5, with a tentative D call TRBD2 (5 bases). The V end lost 0 bases, the J end lost 6 bases, and 9 bases lay between the germline ends. The CDR3 runs to 13 residues. CDR1 SGHDT and CDR2 YYEEEE come from the germline V gene. CDR3 protein: CASSLGERQTQYF. The CDR3 region has the DNA TGTGCCAGCAGCTTGGGGGAGAGACAGACCCAGTACTTC.

The chain combines TRBV21-1 with TRBJ2-3; no DNA check was done on the table's D call, TRBD2. TRBV21-1 is annotated as a pseudogene. This CDR3 spans 16 amino acids. CDR3 loop: CASSKETGGCTDTQYF. The CDR3, as DNA: TGTGCCAGCAGCAAAGAAACGGGGGGGTGCACAGATACGCAGTATTTT.

J is TRBJ2-3 and V is TRBV27; unclear D gene. The CDR3 consists of 12 residues. Trimming took 4 bases from V and 2 from J, leaving 4 bases between them. Germline V gene sequence: CDR1 MNHEY, CDR2 SMNVEV (reference sequence). CDR3 amino acids: CASSSYTDTQYF. CDR3 coding DNA: TGTGCCAGCAGTTCCTACACAGATACGCAGTATTTT.

This sequence joins TRBV4-2 and TRBJ1-3; no definite D call. Trimming took off 0 bases at V and 0 bases at J, with 12 bases between the two ends. This CDR3 region has 17 residues. Germline CDR1 is LGHNA and CDR2 is YNFKEQ. In DNA form, the CDR3 reads TGTGCCAGCAGCCAAGATCTCGGAGGTAGCTCTGGAAACACCATATATTTT. Translation: CASSQDLGGSSGNTIYF.

The V gene is TRBV14, the J gene TRBJ1-2; D is ambiguous. Germline values: CDR1 SGHDN, CDR2 FVKESK. Trimming stripped 0 bases from V and 5 bases from J, with 7 bases between. The length of the CDR3 is 13 residues. In nucleotides, the CDR3 is TGTGCCAGCAGCCAAGACAGGACTTATGGCTACACCTTC. It is translated as CASSQDRTYGYTF.

This clone was observed a single time. The rearrangement links TRBV20-1 to TRBJ2-7; TRBD2 is a possible D gene (5 bases). Trimming pared 6 bases from V and 5 bases from J, leaving 11 bases between. The length of the CDR3 is 11 residues. The V gene's germline CDR1 is DFQATT and CDR2 SNEGSKA (reference sequence). CDR3 sequence (DNA): TGCAGTGCGGCTAGCATTCACGAGCAGTACTTC. Its protein is CSAASIHEQYF.

The chain carries TRBV19 and TRBJ2-7, with 7 bases aligning to TRBD1. The germline CDR1 and CDR2 sequences are LNHDA and SQIVND (reference sequence). The trim removed 4 bases at V and 5 bases at J, leaving 8 bases unmatched. The CDR3 covers 14 residues. CDR3 region: CASSTFQQGNEQYF. In nucleotides, the CDR3 is TGTGCCAGTAGTACCTTCCAACAGGGGAACGAGCAGTACTTC.

The rearrangement joins TRBV13 to TRBJ2-1; 10 bases are a match to TRBD2. The CDR3 runs to 15 residues. V lost 4 bases, J lost 9 bases, and 9 bases stayed unmatched. CDR1 and CDR2 from the germline V gene are PRHDT and FYEKMQ (reference sequence). Here the CDR3 DNA reads TGTGCCAGCAGCTCAGTAGCGGGAGGAGTTACTGAGCAGTTCTTC. It specifies CASSSVAGGVTEQFF.

The gene calls are TRBV9 and TRBJ2-5; possible D gene TRBD2, 6 bases. The CDR3 is 14 amino acids. Trimming shortened V by 0 bases and J by 5 bases, and 11 bases separated the two germline ends. The germline gives CDR1 SGDLS, CDR2 YYNGEE. CDR3 region: CASSVDLARETQYF. DNA for the CDR3: TGTGCCAGCAGCGTAGACCTAGCGAGGGAGACCCAGTACTTC.

V is TRBV6-5 and J is TRBJ1-4; D perhaps matches TRBD1 (5 bases). Trimming removed 6 bases from V and 7 bases from J, with 9 bases in between. CDR3 size: 12 residues. Germline-derived CDR1 and CDR2 are MNHEY and SVGAGI. CDR3 in amino acids: CASSREGEKLFF. The CDR3 coding sequence is TGTGCCAGCAGCAGGGAGGGTGAAAAACTGTTTTTT.

The V and J genes are TRBV28 and TRBJ2-7, with 11 bases lining up with TRBD2. V trimming: 2 bases; J trimming: 4 bases; junction bases outside the gene matches: 4. This CDR3 has 15 amino acids. Germline CDR1 and CDR2: MDHEN and SYDVKM. As DNA, the CDR3 is TGTGCCAGCAGTTTAACACTAGCGGGGGCTTACGAGCAGTACTTC. Translation gives CASSLTLAGAYEQYF.

The rearrangement uses TRBV9 and TRBJ2-7, with D possibly being TRBD1 (6 bases). The CDR3 contains 14 residues. Germline assignment: CDR1 SGDLS and CDR2 YYNGEE. Trimming left V 3 bases short and J 6 bases short, with 16 bases between. CDR3 region: CASSGGWGRAEQYF. The CDR3 nucleotides are TGTGCCAGCAGCGGGGGCTGGGGGCGAGCCGAGCAGTACTTC. The full variable domain, rest sourced from reference TRBV9 and TRBJ2-7, is DSGVTQTPKHLITATGQRVTLRCSPRSGDLSVYWYQQSLDQGLQFLIQYYNGEERAKGNILERFSAQQFPDLHSELNLSSLELGDSALYFCASSGGWGRAEQYFGPGTRLTVT.

The gene calls are TRBV7-2 and TRBJ2-1, with a weak D call TRBD1 (5 bases). Deletions cut 5 bases from V and 4 bases from J, with 12 bases between. Germline V gene data show CDR1 as SGHTA and CDR2 as FQGNSA. The CDR3 is 14 residues long. The CDR3 DNA follows: TGTGCCAGCAGCCTCCAGGGCCCATACAATGAGCAGTTCTTC. Protein product: CASSLQGPYNEQFF.

V usage is TRBV9 and J usage is TRBJ2-5, with 7 nucleotides matching TRBD1. Germline V lookup: CDR1 SGDLS, CDR2 YYNGEE. CDR3 size: 12 residues. V shed 8 bases, J shed 5 bases, and the junction held 6 bases outside the gene matches. CDR3 nucleotide sequence: TGTGCCAGTCAGGGGGTTGGGGAGACCCAGTACTTC. Its protein product is CASQGVGETQYF.

V is TRBV6-1 and J is TRBJ1-1; TRBD1 is a possible D gene (5 bases). The V gene's germline CDR1 is MNHNS and CDR2 SASEGT. V was cut by 5 bases and J by 7 bases, with 8 bases left in between. The CDR3 covers 11 residues. The DNA of the CDR3 is TGTGCCAGCAGTATCGGGGGTGAAGCTTTCTTT. Translating it yields CASSIGGEAFF.

The J gene is TRBJ2-5, the V gene TRBV11-2, with a weak D call TRBD2 (6 bases). Germline CDR1 reads SGHAT; CDR2 reads FQNNGV. Trimming pared 5 bases from V and 2 bases from J, leaving 12 bases between. The CDR3 runs 14 residues. This CDR3 is CASSRDLAQETQYF. In nucleotides, the CDR3 is TGTGCCAGCAGCCGGGATCTAGCGCAAGAGACCCAGTACTTC.

A remark on this clone: This CDR3 is also generated by other DNA sequences in the sample. This rearrangement joins TRBV4-1 to TRBJ1-1; weak D call: TRBD1 (6 bases). Trimming cost V 3 bases and J 1 base, with 6 bases left between them. The CDR3 consists of 13 residues. The germline V gene encodes CDR1 MGHRA and CDR2 YSYEKL. CDR3 bases: TGCGCCAGCAGCCAGGACAGGAACACTGAAGCTTTCTTT. Protein sequence: CASSQDRNTEAFF.

The rearrangement uses TRBV10-2 and TRBJ2-2; no clear D gene. Germline values: CDR1 WSHSY, CDR2 SAAADI. The germline V and J ends were trimmed by 0 bases and 0 bases, with 2 bases remaining between them. The CDR3 contains 14 residues. CDR3 in amino acids: CASSESANTGELFF. For the CDR3, the DNA is TGCGCCAGCAGTGAGTCCGCGAACACCGGGGAGCTGTTTTTT.

The rearrangement joins TRBV25-1 to TRBJ1-6, with D maybe TRBD1 (5 bases). CDR1 MGHDK and CDR2 SYGVNS come from the germline V gene. V gave up 4 bases and J gave up 0 bases, with 16 bases separating them. CDR3 size: 18 residues. This chain's CDR3 is CASSGPSGHYSYNSPLHF. For the CDR3, the DNA is TGTGCCAGCAGTGGACCTTCCGGACACTACTCCTATAATTCACCCCTCCACTTT.

This clone was observed a single time. This chain connects TRBV10-3 to TRBJ1-1; D might be TRBD1 (6 bases). This CDR3 contains 15 residues. With 3 bases removed from V and 5 bases from J, the gap between germline ends came to 16 bases. CDR1 is ENHRY and CDR2 is SYGVKD in the germline V gene. The CDR3 sequence: CAISDRGGFMTEAFF. In DNA form, the CDR3 reads TGTGCCATCAGTGACAGGGGCGGGTTTATGACTGAAGCTTTCTTT.